This TCR beta chain is from a study of shared clonotypes between healthy human individuals (TCRdb year 2020). In terms of the full investigation: The cohort comprised a couple of women and a few men aged 18 to 49 years. For each donor, CD4 naive and CD4 memory were each run on three plates, CD8 naive on two plates, and CD8 memory on one plate. Blood TCR repertoires of a handful of healthy adults were deeply sequenced to estimate repertoire size and the extent of clonotype sharing between individuals. To increase sequencing depth and limit assay-specific biases, TCR repertoire library preparation and sequencing were carried out by different laboratories using diverse techniques. Leukapheresis yielded between about 0.8 and 8.9 billion PBMCs per donor.

Using the deep immunoSEQ assay, multiplex PCR amplified TCR CDR3 regions from genomic DNA. For each cell subset, the extracted genomic DNA was distributed evenly across all wells of several immunoSEQ 96-well plates, and each plate served as one replicate. For sorted subsets, each replicate PCR was loaded with 200 ng genomic DNA, equivalent to 32,000 or so T cell genomes. Purified libraries were quantified with a Qubit 3.0 fluorometer, sized on a Bioanalyzer 2100, and re-quantified with the KAPA Library Quantification kit. Every immunoSEQ 96-well plate was sequenced on a dedicated single-read 150-cycle Illumina NextSeq 550 flow cell. Per the authors' processing: The immunoSEQ output contained only junctional sequences without quality scores, so filtering could not match that applied to full-length reads. Sequences were annotated with PyIR, a Python wrapper for IgBLAST v1.9, and V/J genes and CDR3 were assigned using IMGT germline references. Any read was removed if the V/J assignment was weak (E-value above 1e-6), the CDR3 was missing, or the read contained stop codons, out-of-frame junctions, or ambiguous translated residues. V3J clonotypes were defined by identical inferred V gene, J gene, and CDR3 amino acid sequence. The percentage overlap between two repertoires was calculated by dividing the number of shared unique clonotypes by the size of the smaller repertoire. Richness of each repertoire was evaluated using RTK rarefaction, the Chao1 estimator, and Recon v2.1 estimates of unobserved clonotypes. For all TCRbeta clonotypes obtained by the gDNA method from a few donors, generation probabilities were computed with OLGA. TCRdb mirrors the immuneACCESS table, restricted to in-frame sequences. Some clones are absent from its copies; in checked studies, under half trace to an unresolved V gene, and the reason for the others is unknown. V, J and clone size were drawn from that table, and D and trimming were deduced from the DNA. For this sample there are about 590,000 clones; 95% appear just once. Of the sample, about 0.11% is held by the ten largest clones.

Notes on this clone: Its antigen is currently not known. It has no much larger one-base neighbor in the sample; base qualities were not kept.

CD8 naive samples consisted of CD45RO-negative cells that were positively selected for CCR7, yielding a CD45RA+CCR7+ population without TemRA cells. Healthy HIV-negative adults with no recently reported acute infections or vaccinations were included as donors. All donors were Caucasian adults living in Nashville, Tennessee, USA. Blood was collected by leukapheresis, and PBMCs were isolated by Ficoll-Histopaque density gradient centrifugation and then cryopreserved in liquid nitrogen vapor phase. Purity and quantity of every magnetically sorted T cell population were checked by analytical flow cytometry. From each sorted fraction, genomic DNA was isolated and quantified by UV absorbance on a Nanodrop 2000c. Results the study describes overall, beyond this receptor: Sampling was restricted to blood, and TCR repertoires in tissue are likely to differ from TCR repertoires in blood. Pairwise subsampling led to the expectation that sequencing depth would affect the degree of clonotype sharing among donors. Incomplete sequencing was indicated by rarefaction of sorted-subset datasets, despite the large sequencing depth. Compared with non-shared clonotypes, the clonotypes found in all four sorted-subset donors had higher generation probabilities. The small number of donors limited the genetic and exposure-history diversity represented. Larger estimated clonotype richness was generally found for naive subsets than for memory subsets. Sharing across a handful of donors was observed for 4.5% to 6.5% of naive CD4, 3% to 3.5% of naive CD8, 2% to 2.5% of memory CD4, and 0.4% of memory CD8 clonotypes.

The specimen was naive CD8+ T cells sorted from blood. The label giving this sample's cell subset or site can be read as: CD45RA+CCR7+. The clonotype was recovered from a woman aged 25 to 45 in good health.

The DNA is TGTGCCAGCAGTTTCCTAGCGGGAGGTGTACGAGAGACCCAGTACTTC. Its protein is CASSFLAGGVRETQYF. The chain joins TRBV27 to TRBJ2-5, with TRBD2 identical over 11 junction bases. The CDR3 numbers 16 residues from cysteine through phenylalanine. Only the CDR3 portion is preserved as DNA: 48 bases, with reading frame beginning at the first base. CDR1 and CDR2 were assigned from the germline V gene (reference sequence) as MNHEY and SMNVEV. After removal of 3 bases from V and 4 bases from J, the junction retains 7 bases not matched to a gene.